The present T cell receptor beta chain was sequenced within a study of cytomegalovirus exposure and HLA in healthy donors (dated by TCRdb to the late 2010s). With respect to the entire study: In an earlier analysis of under 600 of the donors, 276 Gb of sequence data and 90 million to 120 million unique TCR beta sequences from 150 million to 200 million T cells were reported. Genome-wide SNP genotypes for about 60% of the roughly 670 donors were used in a later genetic analysis, which treated that subset as a discovery cohort. All discovery cohort repertoires had been generated using a single sequencing platform. The aim of the study was to test whether cataloging public T cell receptors could identify signatures of past pathogen exposure. An earlier analysis of 500 to 750 of the donors applied high-throughput TCR beta sequencing to assess whether each TCR beta V gene segment acted as functional or pseudogenic. A later analysis re-analyzed previously published TCR beta repertoires from hundreds of donors and added high-resolution HLA genotyping to study TCR occurrence patterns. The later analysis used no new phenotypic data to find candidate immune exposures, relying instead on TCR beta sequences and their occurrence across donors. Because of strong linkage in the cohort, 5 or 6 DR-DQ haplotypes were treated as single units for association and clustering. Of the roughly 430 genotyped donors, 81% fell in the genetic ancestry cluster associated with self-reported Caucasian donors. To predict cytomegalovirus infection status, the study combined high-throughput TCR immunosequencing, statistical association of individual TCRs with disease status, and machine learning. Along with the roughly 700-subject first cohort, a separate validation cohort of over a hundred different subjects was used. The number of typed donors differed by locus: about 620-630 for A, B, C, DRB1 and DQB1; 522 for DQA1; about 600 for DPA1; and roughly 450 for DPB1. Both class I and class II loci were covered by HLA typing, at four-digit resolution. Around 320 gigabases of sequencing data and tens of millions of unique TCR sequences were included in an early release covering 500 to 750 HLA-typed donors. Alongside the repertoire data, information on donor age, sex, ethnicity and CMV serostatus was compiled. Among about 400 genotyped donors of the cohort, an average of around 220,000 unique TCR beta nucleotide sequences was sequenced per donor, of which about 18% were non-productive. The T cell repertoires of several hundred subjects were profiled by immunosequencing and related to cytomegalovirus serostatus.

Library creation used the immunoSEQ multiplex PCR assay. For the multiplex PCR, a mixture combining 60 forward primers for TCR Vbeta segments and 13 reverse primers for TCR Jbeta segments was used. The CDR3 region of rearranged TCR beta genes was amplified from genomic DNA by a multiplex PCR assay. The amplified TCR beta libraries were sequenced on the Illumina HiSeq System as 87-base-pair reads. Regarding the original processing steps: A later analysis tallied about 77 million unique TCR beta chains across the 666 repertoires, and approximately 11 million of those chains were shared by two or more donors. A nearest-neighbor algorithm error-corrected the raw reads and collapsed the reads into unique sequences, merging closely related sequences to remove PCR and sequencing errors. Alignment of CDR3 sequences to IMGT reference sequences was used to assign V, D and J gene segments. Each retained sequence needed at least a six-nucleotide match to both a V gene segment and a J gene segment. Rearrangements were classified as productive when the CDR3 lacked stop codons and remained in frame with V and J, and all other rearrangements were classified as non-productive. Following IMGT convention, CDR3 was defined as the stretch from the second conserved V-encoded cysteine up to the conserved J-encoded phenylalanine. The earlier analysis of about 570 of the donors excluded any sequence lacking an unambiguous match to a single V gene segment. An earlier analysis of 587 of the donors classified V segments as functional when productive rearrangements were above 56.7% and as segregating when the standard deviation between donors was above 5%. A statistical classification framework was developed to diagnose cytomegalovirus status using the catalog of TCR beta chain sequences. In a later analysis, V and J genes were assigned by comparing TCR nucleotide sequences against IMGT/GENE-DB human TR gene sequences. Using the TCRdist pipeline, a later analysis assigned CDR3 sequences along with most-parsimonious VDJ recombination scenarios. A later analysis defined each TCR beta chain by its CDR3 amino acid sequence plus V-gene family, and excluded reads lacking a unique V-gene family. As a way to deal with suspected cross-contamination and a sequencing artifact, a later analysis dropped hundreds of nucleotide sequences that were highly shared and had low generation probability. For each public chain, a later analysis derived a clonal expansion index from normalized ranks of inferred template counts within each repertoire. A later analysis computed generation probabilities with a VDJ recombination model fitted to out-of-frame rearrangements, and checked the results against IGoR. Hypergeometric tests were used in a later analysis to score TCR-TCR, TCR-HLA and TCR-CMV co-occurrence, with a repertoire-size bias correction applied to the TCR pairs. A later analysis estimated false discovery rates by permuting HLA or CMV assignments 20 times. In a later analysis, co-occurring TCRs were grouped with DBSCAN, and TCRdist sequence similarity was added when clustering was performed within HLA-allele-positive subsets. Repertoires with fewer than 30,000 or more than 120,000 public chains were left out of co-occurrence clustering, as were a handful of repertoires with anomalous nucleotide sharing. TCRdb stores this immuneACCESS table with in-frame sequences only. Part of the clones is absent; in the studies checked, under half of the shortfall reflects unresolved V genes, and no reason is known for the rest. Clone size and the V and J calls come from that table; the DNA yielded D and trimming. The sample records fewer than 200,000 clones, about three quarters of which are singletons. Of the sample, approximately 1.6% is held by the ten largest clones.

The cohort consisted of 670 or so healthy bone marrow donors. All cohort members were sampled while nominally healthy, although unrecorded immune exposures were likely present. The donor tested CMV seronegative, placing the donor among the approximately 400 seronegative members of the cohort. A peripheral blood sample was provided by each donor, and peripheral blood mononuclear cells were used for TCR beta sequencing. The Qiagen DNeasy Blood Extraction Kit was used to extract genomic DNA from the blood cell samples. The research as a whole found: A cluster of highly shared sequence variants was judged likely to be a technical artifact of the sequencing pipeline. In this cohort, only TCR beta chains were sequenced, and detectable features were limited by the absence of alpha or paired-chain data. Sequencing depth was assumed to be roughly uniform across donors in the presence/absence analyses, though that assumption may not hold. A further reported finding was that TCR beta sequences accurately predicted the HLA-A and HLA-B alleles for most subjects in the first cohort. For the cohort, immune exposure information was limited to CMV serostatus. An earlier analysis of around 600 of the donors showed that most TCR beta V segments appeared in productive rearrangements either about 87% or about 30% of the time, which broadly matched IMGT annotations. Some IMGT-functional V segments, including TRBV6-2 and TRBV6-3, could not be told apart with the 87-base-pair reads, so those segments were excluded. Three of the identified cytomegalovirus-associated TCR beta chains were confirmed in vitro to be specific for cytomegalovirus antigens. Most TCR sequences were observed very rarely across donors, whereas some public TCRs were present in many individuals. The classifier was reported to diagnose cytomegalovirus status with high specificity and sensitivity in both the original and validation cohorts. A later analysis found that TCR association rates varied across HLA loci, with DRB1 alleles showing the most associated TCRs and HLA-C alleles the fewest. Strong co-occurrence of HLA alleles, especially DR and DQ, made assigning TCR associations to individual alleles difficult. It was suggested by the authors that the approach could potentially be generalized to other disease states and immunological phenotypes. A later analysis associated roughly 17,000 TCR beta sequences with specific HLA alleles at a false discovery rate of 0.05. In the study, around 150 TCR beta chains were listed as associated with cytomegalovirus. According to a later analysis, most CMV-associated TCR beta chains appeared to be HLA-restricted, and the HLA associations seemed to be driven largely by CMV exposure. Because some donors lacked HLA typing at each locus, the association tests relied only on the typed subset. Linkage disequilibrium might explain the correlated functional status among segregating V segments, but an unknown experimental factor could not be ruled out. According to a later analysis, parvovirus B19, influenza, CMV and Epstein-Barr virus appeared linked to several top co-occurrence clusters. A later analysis found that HLA-associated TCR beta chains were more clonally expanded and had lower generation probabilities than equally common non-associated chains. About 15 rarely observed V segments, including chromosome 9 orphons, were excluded from the earlier analysis of several hundred of the donors because counts were too low. A later genetic analysis associated a missense DCLRE1C variant with V-gene and J-gene trimming of TCR beta chains, and an independent cohort replicated the association. A later genetic analysis reported fewer N-insertions in productive TCRs among donors in an Asian-associated ancestry cluster than the roughly 720-donor mean.

Looking up the germline V gene yields CDR1 MNHEY and CDR2 SVGAGI. From the cysteine up to the phenylalanine, the CDR3 has a length of 12 residues. Solely the CDR3 DNA is kept, with 36 bases framed from the first base. V gives up 6 bases and J gives up 5 bases, and the segment between their germline ends measures 10 bases. For this clone: Its antigen remains undetermined. Base qualities are missing; no much larger clone stands one base away.

The receptor chain draws on TRBV6-5 and TRBJ1-1; the D gene is perhaps TRBD1, on 6 matching bases. This clonotype was sampled from a girl aged 5-17 years in good health and CMV-seronegative. Source material: PBMCs. The CDR3: CASSARGTEAFF. The DNA is as follows: TGTGCCAGCAGCGCTAGGGGGACTGAAGCTTTCTTT.